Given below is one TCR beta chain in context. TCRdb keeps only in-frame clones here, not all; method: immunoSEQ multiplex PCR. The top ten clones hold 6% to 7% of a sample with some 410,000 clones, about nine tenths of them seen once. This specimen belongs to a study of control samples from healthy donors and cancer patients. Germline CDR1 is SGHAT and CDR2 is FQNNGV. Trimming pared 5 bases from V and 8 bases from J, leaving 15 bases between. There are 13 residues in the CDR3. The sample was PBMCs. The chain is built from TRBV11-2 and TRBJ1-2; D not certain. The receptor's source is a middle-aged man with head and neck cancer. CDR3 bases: TGTGCCAGCAGCGGTGAGTGGGATCTAGGCTACACCTTC. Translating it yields CASSGEWDLGYTF.